This T cell receptor beta chain was sequenced for a study of control samples from healthy donors and cancer patients. Trimming pared 3 bases from V and 3 bases from J, leaving 17 bases between. Germline CDR1 reads MGHDK; CDR2 reads SYGVNS. This CDR3 has 16 amino acids. Assay: immunoSEQ multiplex PCR; the TCRdb copy retains only in-frame clones and omits some. The sample lists approximately 120,000 clones; more than 85% were seen once. The chain couples TRBV25-1 to TRBJ1-2; a weak D match, TRBD1 (5 bases). The source of this sequence is a woman aged 45-65 years in good health. The sequenced sample consisted of blood. The CDR3 DNA follows: TGTGCCAGCAGTGACCCGGTGGGGGGTAGTGACTATGGCTACACCTTC. Translated, it gives CASSDPVGGSDYGYTF.